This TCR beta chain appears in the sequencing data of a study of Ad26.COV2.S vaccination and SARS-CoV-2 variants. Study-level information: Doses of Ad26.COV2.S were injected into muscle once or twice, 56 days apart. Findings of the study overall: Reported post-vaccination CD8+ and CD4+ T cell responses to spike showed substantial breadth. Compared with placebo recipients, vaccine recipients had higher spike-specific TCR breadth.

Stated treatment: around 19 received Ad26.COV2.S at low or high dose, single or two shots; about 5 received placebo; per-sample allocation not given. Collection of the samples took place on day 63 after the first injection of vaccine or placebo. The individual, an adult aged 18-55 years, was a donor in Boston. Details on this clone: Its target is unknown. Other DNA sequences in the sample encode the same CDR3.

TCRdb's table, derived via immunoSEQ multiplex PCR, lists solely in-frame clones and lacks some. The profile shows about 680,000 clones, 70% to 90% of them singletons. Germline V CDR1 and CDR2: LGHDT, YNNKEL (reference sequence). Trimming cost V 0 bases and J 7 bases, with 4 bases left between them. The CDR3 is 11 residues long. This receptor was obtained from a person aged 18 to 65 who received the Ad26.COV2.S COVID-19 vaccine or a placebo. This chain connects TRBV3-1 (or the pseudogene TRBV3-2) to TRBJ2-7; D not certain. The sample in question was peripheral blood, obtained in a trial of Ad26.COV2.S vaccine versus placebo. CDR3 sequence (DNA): TGTGCCAGCAGCCAAGAGGGTGAGCAGTACTTC. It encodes CASSQEGEQYF.